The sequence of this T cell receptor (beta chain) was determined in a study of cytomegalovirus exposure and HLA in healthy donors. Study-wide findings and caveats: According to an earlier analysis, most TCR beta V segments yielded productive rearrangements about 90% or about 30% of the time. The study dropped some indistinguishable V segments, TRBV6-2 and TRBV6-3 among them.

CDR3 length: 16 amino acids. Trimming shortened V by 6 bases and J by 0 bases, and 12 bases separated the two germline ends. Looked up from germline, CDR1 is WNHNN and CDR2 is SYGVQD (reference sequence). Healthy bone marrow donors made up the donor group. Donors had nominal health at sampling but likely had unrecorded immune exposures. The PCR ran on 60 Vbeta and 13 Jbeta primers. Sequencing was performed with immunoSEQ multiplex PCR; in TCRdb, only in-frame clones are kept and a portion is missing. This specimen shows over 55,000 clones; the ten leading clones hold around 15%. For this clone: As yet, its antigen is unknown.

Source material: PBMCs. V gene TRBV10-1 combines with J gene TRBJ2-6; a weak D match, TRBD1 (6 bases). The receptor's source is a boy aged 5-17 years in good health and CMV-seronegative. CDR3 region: CASSPGHISGANVLTF. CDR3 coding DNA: TGCGCCAGCAGCCCGGGACATATCTCTGGGGCCAACGTCCTGACTTTC.